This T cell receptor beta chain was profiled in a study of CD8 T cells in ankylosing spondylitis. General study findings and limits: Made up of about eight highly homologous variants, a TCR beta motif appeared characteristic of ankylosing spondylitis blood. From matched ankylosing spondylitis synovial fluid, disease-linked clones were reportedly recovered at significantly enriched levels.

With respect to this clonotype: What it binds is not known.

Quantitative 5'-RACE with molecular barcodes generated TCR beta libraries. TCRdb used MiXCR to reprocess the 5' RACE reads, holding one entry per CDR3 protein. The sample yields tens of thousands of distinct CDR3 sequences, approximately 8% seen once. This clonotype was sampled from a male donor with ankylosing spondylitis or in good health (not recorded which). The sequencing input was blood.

CDR3 in amino acids: CASSQEVVYNEQFF. CDR3 bases: TGCGCCAGCAGCCAAGAGGTAGTTTACAATGAGCAGTTCTTC. The rearrangement links TRBV4-3 to TRBJ2-1, with D unclear. CDR1 LGHNA and CDR2 YSLEER come from the germline V gene. V was cut by 0 bases and J by 4 bases, with 7 bases left in between. The CDR3 is made up of 14 amino acids.